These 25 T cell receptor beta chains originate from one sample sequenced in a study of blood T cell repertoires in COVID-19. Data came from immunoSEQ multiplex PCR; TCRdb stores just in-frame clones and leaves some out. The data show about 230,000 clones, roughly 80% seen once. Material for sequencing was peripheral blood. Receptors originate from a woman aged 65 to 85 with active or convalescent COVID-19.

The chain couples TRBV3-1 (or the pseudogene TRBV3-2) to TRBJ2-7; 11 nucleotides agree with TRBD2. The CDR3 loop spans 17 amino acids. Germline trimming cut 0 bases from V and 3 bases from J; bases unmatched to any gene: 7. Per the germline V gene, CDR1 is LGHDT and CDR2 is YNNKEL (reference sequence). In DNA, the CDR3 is TGTGCCAGCAGCCAAGAGGCCCTAGCGGGAGGATTCTACGAGCAGTACTTC. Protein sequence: CASSQEALAGGFYEQYF.

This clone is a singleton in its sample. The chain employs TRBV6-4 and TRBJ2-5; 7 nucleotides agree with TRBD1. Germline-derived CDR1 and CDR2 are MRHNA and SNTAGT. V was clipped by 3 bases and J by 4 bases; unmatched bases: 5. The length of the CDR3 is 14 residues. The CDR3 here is CASSEGGFRETQYF. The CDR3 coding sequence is TGTGCCAGCAGTGAAGGGGGCTTCAGAGAGACCCAGTACTTC.

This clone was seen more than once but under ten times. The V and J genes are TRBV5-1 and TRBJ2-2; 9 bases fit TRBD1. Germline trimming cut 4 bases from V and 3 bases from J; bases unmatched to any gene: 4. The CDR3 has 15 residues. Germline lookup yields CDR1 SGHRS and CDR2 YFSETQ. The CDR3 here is CASSPRQGDTGELFF. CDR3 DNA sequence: TGCGCCAGCAGCCCTCGACAGGGGGACACCGGGGAGCTGTTTTTT.

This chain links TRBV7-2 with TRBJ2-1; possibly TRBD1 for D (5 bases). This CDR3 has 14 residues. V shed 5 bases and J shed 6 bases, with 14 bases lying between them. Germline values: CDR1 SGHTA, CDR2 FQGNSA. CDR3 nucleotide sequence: TGTGCCAGCAGCCATAGACAGATAGCCAATGAGCAGTTCTTC. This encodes CASSHRQIANEQFF. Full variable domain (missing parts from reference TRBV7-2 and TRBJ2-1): GAGVSQSPSNKVTEKGKDVELRCDPISGHTALYWYRQSLGQGLEFLIYFQGNSAPDKSGLPSDRFSAERTGGSVSTLTIQRTQQEDSAVYLCASSHRQIANEQFFGPGTRLTVL.

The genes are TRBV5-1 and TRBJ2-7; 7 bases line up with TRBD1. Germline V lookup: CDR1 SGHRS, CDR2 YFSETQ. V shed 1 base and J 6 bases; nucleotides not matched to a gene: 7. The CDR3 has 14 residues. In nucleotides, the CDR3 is TGCGCCAGCAGCTTGTTAGGGGGCTTGGGCGAGCAGTACTTC. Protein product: CASSLLGGLGEQYF.

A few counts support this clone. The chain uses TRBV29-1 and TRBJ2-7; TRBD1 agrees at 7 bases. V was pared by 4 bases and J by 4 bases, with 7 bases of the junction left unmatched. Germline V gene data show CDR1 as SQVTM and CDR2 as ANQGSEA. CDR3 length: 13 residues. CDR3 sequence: CSVGIRDRYEQYF. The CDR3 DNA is TGCAGCGTTGGAATCCGGGACAGATACGAGCAGTACTTC.

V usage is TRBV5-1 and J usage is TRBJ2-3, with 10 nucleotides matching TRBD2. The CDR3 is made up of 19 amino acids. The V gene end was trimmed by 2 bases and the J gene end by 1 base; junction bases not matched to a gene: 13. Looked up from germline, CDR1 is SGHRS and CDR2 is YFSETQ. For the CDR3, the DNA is TGCGCCAGCAGCTTACGGGGTCTAGCGGGAGCGGGTGGCACAGATACGCAGTATTTT. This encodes CASSLRGLAGAGGTDTQYF.

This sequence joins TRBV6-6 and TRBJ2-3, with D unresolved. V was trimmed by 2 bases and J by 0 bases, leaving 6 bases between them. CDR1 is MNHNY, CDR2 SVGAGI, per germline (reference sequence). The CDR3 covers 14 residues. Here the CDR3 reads CASSYGQSTDTQYF. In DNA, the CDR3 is TGTGCCAGCAGTTACGGGCAGAGCACAGATACGCAGTATTTT.

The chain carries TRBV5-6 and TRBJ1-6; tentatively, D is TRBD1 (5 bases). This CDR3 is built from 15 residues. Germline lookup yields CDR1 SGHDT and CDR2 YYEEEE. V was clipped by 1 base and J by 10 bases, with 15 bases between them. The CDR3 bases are TGTGCCAGCAGCTTGCGAACCAGGGATGTCTCACCCCTCCACTTT. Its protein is CASSLRTRDVSPLHF.

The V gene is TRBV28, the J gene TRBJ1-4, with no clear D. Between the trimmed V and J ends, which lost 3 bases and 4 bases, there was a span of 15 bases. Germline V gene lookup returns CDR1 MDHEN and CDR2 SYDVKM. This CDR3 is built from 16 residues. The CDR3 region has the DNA TGTGCCAGCAGTTTGCCAGGACCGGGATTTAATGAAAAACTGTTTTTT. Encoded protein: CASSLPGPGFNEKLFF.

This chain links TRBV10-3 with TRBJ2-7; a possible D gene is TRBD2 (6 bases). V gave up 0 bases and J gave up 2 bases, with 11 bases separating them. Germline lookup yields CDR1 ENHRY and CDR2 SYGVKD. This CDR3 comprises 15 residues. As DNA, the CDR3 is TGTGCCATCAGTGAGTCGCTAGCGCAAACCTACGAGCAGTACTTC. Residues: CAISESLAQTYEQYF.

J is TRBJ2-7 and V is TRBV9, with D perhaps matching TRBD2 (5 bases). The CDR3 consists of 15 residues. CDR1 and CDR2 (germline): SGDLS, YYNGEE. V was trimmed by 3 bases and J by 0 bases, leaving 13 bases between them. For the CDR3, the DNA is TGTGCCAGCAGCGAACAACCGGGAACCTCCTACGAGCAGTACTTC. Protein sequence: CASSEQPGTSYEQYF.

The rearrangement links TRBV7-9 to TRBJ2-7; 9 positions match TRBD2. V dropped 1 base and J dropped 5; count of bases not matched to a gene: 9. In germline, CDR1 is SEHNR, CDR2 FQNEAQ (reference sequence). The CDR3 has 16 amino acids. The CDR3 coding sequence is TGTGCCAGCAGCTTAGGCCTAGCGGGAAATCGTGACGAGCAGTACTTC. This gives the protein CASSLGLAGNRDEQYF.

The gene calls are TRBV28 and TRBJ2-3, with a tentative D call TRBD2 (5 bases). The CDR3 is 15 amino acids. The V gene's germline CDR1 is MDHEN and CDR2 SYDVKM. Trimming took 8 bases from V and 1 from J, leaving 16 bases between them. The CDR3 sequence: CASEAPGSGTDTQYF. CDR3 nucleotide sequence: TGTGCCAGCGAAGCTCCCGGTAGCGGCACAGATACGCAGTATTTT.

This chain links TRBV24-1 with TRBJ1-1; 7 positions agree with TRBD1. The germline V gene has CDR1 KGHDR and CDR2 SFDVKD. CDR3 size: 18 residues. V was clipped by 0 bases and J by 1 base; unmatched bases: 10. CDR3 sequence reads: CATSDLNIDRTGNTEAFF. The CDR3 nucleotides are TGTGCCACCAGTGATTTGAATATCGACCGGACAGGGAACACTGAAGCTTTCTTT.

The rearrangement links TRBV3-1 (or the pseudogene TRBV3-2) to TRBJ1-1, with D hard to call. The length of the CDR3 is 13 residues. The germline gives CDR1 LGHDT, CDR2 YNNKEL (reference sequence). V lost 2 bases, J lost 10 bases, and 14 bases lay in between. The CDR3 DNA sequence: TGTGCCAGCAGCCAAAGTCGGGGAGTCGGAGCTTTCTTT. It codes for CASSQSRGVGAFF.

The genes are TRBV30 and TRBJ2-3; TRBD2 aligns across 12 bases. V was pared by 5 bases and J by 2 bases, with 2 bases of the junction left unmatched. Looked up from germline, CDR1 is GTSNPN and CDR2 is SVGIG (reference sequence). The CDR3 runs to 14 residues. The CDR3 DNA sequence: TGTGCCTGGCGACTAGCGGGGGACACAGATACGCAGTATTTT. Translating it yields CAWRLAGDTDTQYF.

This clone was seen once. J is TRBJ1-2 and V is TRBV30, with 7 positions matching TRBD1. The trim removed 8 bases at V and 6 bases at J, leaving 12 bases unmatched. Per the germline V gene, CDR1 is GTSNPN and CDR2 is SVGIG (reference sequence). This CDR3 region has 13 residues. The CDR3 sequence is CARDRDGVHGYTF. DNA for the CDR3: TGTGCCCGAGACAGGGATGGAGTACATGGCTACACCTTC.

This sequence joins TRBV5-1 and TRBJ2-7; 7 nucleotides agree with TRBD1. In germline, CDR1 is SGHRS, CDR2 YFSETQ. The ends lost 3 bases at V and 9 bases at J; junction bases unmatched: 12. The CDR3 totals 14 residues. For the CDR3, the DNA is TGCGCCAGCAGCTGGGAAAGGGGGCTTGGTGGGCAGTACTTC. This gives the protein CASSWERGLGGQYF. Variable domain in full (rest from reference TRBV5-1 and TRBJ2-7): KAGVTQTPRYLIKTRGQQVTLSCSPISGHRSVSWYQQTPGQGLQFLFEYFSETQRNKGNFPGRFSGRQFSNSRSEMNVSTLELGDSALYLCASSWERGLGGQYFGPGTRLTVT.

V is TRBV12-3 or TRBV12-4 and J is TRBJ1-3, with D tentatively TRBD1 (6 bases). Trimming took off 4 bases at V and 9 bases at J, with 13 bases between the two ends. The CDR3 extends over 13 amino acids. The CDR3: CASSSSGTITIYF. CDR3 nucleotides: TGTGCCAGCAGTTCCTCCGGGACAATCACCATATATTTT.

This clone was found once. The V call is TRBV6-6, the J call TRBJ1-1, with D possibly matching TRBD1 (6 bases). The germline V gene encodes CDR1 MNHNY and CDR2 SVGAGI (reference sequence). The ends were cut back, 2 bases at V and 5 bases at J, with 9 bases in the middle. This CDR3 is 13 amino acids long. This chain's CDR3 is CASSYQGNTEAFF. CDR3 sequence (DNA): TGTGCCAGCAGTTACCAGGGGAATACTGAAGCTTTCTTT.

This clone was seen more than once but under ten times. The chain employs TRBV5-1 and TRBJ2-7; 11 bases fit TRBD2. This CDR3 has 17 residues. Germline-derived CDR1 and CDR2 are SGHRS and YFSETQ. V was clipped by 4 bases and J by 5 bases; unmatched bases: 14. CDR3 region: CASSPRSLLAGGDEQYF. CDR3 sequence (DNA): TGCGCCAGCAGCCCCCGATCCCTTCTAGCGGGAGGAGACGAGCAGTACTTC.

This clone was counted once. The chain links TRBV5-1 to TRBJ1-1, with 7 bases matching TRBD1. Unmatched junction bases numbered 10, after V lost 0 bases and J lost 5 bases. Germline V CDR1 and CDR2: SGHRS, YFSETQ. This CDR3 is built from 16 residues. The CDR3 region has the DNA TGCGCCAGCAGCTTGGCCCCCGAGGGGGCGCAAACTGAAGCTTTCTTT. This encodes CASSLAPEGAQTEAFF.

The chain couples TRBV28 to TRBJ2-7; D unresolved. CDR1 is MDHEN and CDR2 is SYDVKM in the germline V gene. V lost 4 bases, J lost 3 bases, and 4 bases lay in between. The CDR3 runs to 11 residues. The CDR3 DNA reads TGTGCCAGCAGTTCTAGCTACGAGCAGTACTTC. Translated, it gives CASSSSYEQYF.

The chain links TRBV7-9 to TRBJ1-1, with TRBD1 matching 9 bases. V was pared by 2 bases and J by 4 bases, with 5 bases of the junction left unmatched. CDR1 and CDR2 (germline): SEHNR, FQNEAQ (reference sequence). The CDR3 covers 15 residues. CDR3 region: CASSLTGGHGTEAFF. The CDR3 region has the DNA TGTGCCAGCAGCTTAACAGGGGGCCACGGCACTGAAGCTTTCTTT.